Presented here are 12 T cell receptor beta chains from one specimen sequenced in a study of PD-1 blockade in classical Hodgkin lymphoma. Each patient experienced a relapse that followed autologous stem cell transplantation, and brentuximab vedotin exposure varied. Profiled with immunoSEQ multiplex PCR; TCRdb holds only in-frame clones, not every one. The repertoire has more than 45,000 clones, around 66% of them found once; the top ten carry around 10%. This sample comprised peripheral blood mononuclear cells (PBMCs), obtained at baseline. The receptors come from a human donor with classical Hodgkin lymphoma.

This clone was picked up many times. This chain connects TRBV5-1 to TRBJ2-7; 8 bases align to TRBD2. This CDR3 spans 16 amino acids. V trimming: 0 bases; J trimming: 7 bases; junction bases outside the gene matches: 12. CDR1 SGHRS and CDR2 YFSETQ come from the germline V gene. As DNA, the CDR3 is TGCGCCAGCAGCTTGGAGGTAGCGTCGGGAGGGGATGAGCAGTACTTC. Translated, it gives CASSLEVASGGDEQYF.

The CDR3 sequence is CASSSSGTAYEQYF. The CDR3, as DNA: TGTGCCAGCAGTTCTTCCGGGACAGCCTACGAGCAGTACTTC. This rearrangement joins TRBV28 to TRBJ2-7; 7 bases match TRBD1. J gave up 2 bases and V 4 bases, and 5 bases lay outside the gene matches. This CDR3 has 14 residues. The germline V gene encodes CDR1 MDHEN and CDR2 SYDVKM.

The genes are TRBV6-6 and TRBJ1-5; D unclear. Germline CDR1 is MNHNY and CDR2 is SVGAGI (reference sequence). Deletions cut 0 bases from V and 3 bases from J, with 9 bases between. The CDR3 has 15 amino acids. The CDR3 here is CASSYSVGINQPQHF. CDR3 nucleotides: TGTGCCAGCAGTTACTCGGTGGGAATCAATCAGCCCCAGCATTTT.

J is TRBJ1-2 and V is TRBV5-1; perhaps TRBD1 as D (5 bases). V was cut by 4 bases and J by 2 bases, with 12 bases left in between. The CDR3 length is 14 residues. Per the germline V gene, CDR1 is SGHRS and CDR2 is YFSETQ. As DNA, the CDR3 is TGCGCCAGCAGCGTCGGGGGGGTGAACTATGGCTACACCTTC. Encoded protein: CASSVGGVNYGYTF.

The DNA of the CDR3 is TGTGCCAGCAGCAGGGGGACTAGCGGGAGGGCGGGAGAGACCCAGTACTTC. This encodes CASSRGTSGRAGETQYF. This chain uses TRBV5-4 with TRBJ2-5; 16 bases match TRBD2. The V segment lost 4 bases and the J segment 4 bases; nucleotides outside the gene matches: 7. CDR3 length: 17 amino acids. The germline CDR1 and CDR2 sequences are SGHNT and YYREEE (reference sequence).

The gene calls are TRBV5-1 and TRBJ2-3; 10 positions match TRBD2. The junction had 5 bases not matched to a gene; V was cut back by 3 bases and J by 1 base. The V gene's germline CDR1 is SGHRS and CDR2 YFSETQ. The CDR3 has 16 residues. The DNA for the CDR3 is TGCGCCAGCAGCTCTCTCGGGACTAGCGGCACAGATACGCAGTATTTT. Residues: CASSSLGTSGTDTQYF. Full variable domain (missing parts from reference TRBV5-1 and TRBJ2-3): KAGVTQTPRYLIKTRGQQVTLSCSPISGHRSVSWYQQTPGQGLQFLFEYFSETQRNKGNFPGRFSGRQFSNSRSEMNVSTLELGDSALYLCASSSLGTSGTDTQYFGPGTRLTVL.

This rearrangement joins TRBV21-1 to TRBJ1-6. TRBV21-1 is listed as a pseudogene. This CDR3 has 18 residues. CDR3 sequence (DNA): TGTGCCAGCAGCAAACCTCCAATTCCAAGCTCCTATAATTCACCCCTCCACTTT. It is translated as CASSKPPIPSSYNSPLHF.

A single count supports this clone. The chain joins TRBV7-9 to TRBJ2-7; D ambiguous. The germline V gene has CDR1 SEHNR and CDR2 FQNEAQ (reference sequence). CDR3 length: 15 amino acids. Trimming took 1 base from V and 4 from J, leaving 14 bases between them. This CDR3 is CASSLVDLQGYEQYF. The CDR3 DNA reads TGTGCCAGCAGCTTAGTCGACTTACAAGGTTACGAGCAGTACTTC.

This clone was seen a handful of times. The chain recombines TRBV25-1 with TRBJ2-7; the D gene is possibly TRBD2 (6 bases). V dropped 0 bases and J dropped 3 bases, with 9 bases sitting between them. Germline loops: CDR1 MGHDK, CDR2 SYGVNS. This CDR3 has 14 residues. In DNA form, the CDR3 reads TGTGCCAGCAGTGAATACCCCGGGAGCTACGAGCAGTACTTC. This encodes CASSEYPGSYEQYF.

This chain joins TRBV7-2 and TRBJ2-1; TRBD2 aligns across 11 bases. This CDR3 is 15 amino acids long. The germline V gene encodes CDR1 SGHTA and CDR2 FQGNSA. Germline trimming cut 2 bases from V and 7 bases from J; bases unmatched to any gene: 4. CDR3 nucleotide sequence: TGTGCCAGCAGCTTATATACTAGCGGGAGTAATGAGCAGTTCTTC. Its protein product is CASSLYTSGSNEQFF.

The V gene is TRBV2, the J gene TRBJ2-5; 8 nucleotides agree with TRBD1. The CDR3 consists of 15 residues. V was pared by 1 base and J by 5 bases, with 6 bases of the junction left unmatched. The germline gives CDR1 SNHLY, CDR2 FYNNEI. This CDR3 is CASSEGQGAVETQYF. For the CDR3, the DNA is TGTGCCAGCAGTGAAGGTCAGGGGGCGGTGGAGACCCAGTACTTC.

The rearrangement joins TRBV2 to TRBJ1-2; D unclear. This CDR3 contains 11 residues. V was trimmed by 8 bases and J by 4 bases, leaving 8 bases between them. Germline V lookup: CDR1 SNHLY, CDR2 FYNNEI. The chain's CDR3 is CASYNGYGYTF. Here the CDR3 DNA reads TGTGCCAGCTACAATGGCTATGGCTACACCTTC.